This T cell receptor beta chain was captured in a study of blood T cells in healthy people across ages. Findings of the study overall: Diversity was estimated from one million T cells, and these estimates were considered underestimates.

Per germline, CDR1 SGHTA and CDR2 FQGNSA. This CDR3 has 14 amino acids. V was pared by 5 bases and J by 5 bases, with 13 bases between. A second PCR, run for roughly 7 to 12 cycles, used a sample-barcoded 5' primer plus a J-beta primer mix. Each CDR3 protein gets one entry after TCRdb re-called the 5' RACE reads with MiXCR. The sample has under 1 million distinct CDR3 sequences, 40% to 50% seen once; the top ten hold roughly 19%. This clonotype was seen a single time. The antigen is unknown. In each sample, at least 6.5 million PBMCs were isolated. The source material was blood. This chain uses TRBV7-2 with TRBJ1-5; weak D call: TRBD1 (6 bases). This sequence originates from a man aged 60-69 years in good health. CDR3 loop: CASSRGTNYQPQHF. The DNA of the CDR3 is TGTGCCAGCAGCCGTGGGACAAATTATCAGCCCCAGCATTTT.